The TCR beta chain described here comes from a study of cytotoxic CD8 clonotypes in ibrutinib-treated CLL. Study-level information: Among the patients, some eleven presented as relapsed/refractory and approximately 14 as treatment-naive; 17 to 18 showed unmutated IGHV. General observations from the study: Clonality increased with ibrutinib response but returned toward baseline at progression.

The table came from immunoSEQ multiplex PCR; TCRdb's copy has only in-frame clones and leaves some out. The table includes roughly 200,000 clones, 75% to 85% detected once. The V gene lost 0 bases and the J gene lost 5 bases, with 5 bases spanning the gap. Per the germline V gene, CDR1 is GTSNPN and CDR2 is SVGIG (reference sequence). CDR3 length: 11 amino acids. As concerns this clone: Its matching antigen is unknown.

The V and J genes are TRBV30 and TRBJ2-7; D gene uncertain. The input for sequencing was PBMCs, taken after 12 months of ibrutinib treatment. This clonotype was obtained from a human donor with chronic lymphocytic leukemia. CDR3 sequence reads: CAWSVFNEQYF. The CDR3 DNA is TGTGCCTGGAGTGTTTTCAACGAGCAGTACTTC.